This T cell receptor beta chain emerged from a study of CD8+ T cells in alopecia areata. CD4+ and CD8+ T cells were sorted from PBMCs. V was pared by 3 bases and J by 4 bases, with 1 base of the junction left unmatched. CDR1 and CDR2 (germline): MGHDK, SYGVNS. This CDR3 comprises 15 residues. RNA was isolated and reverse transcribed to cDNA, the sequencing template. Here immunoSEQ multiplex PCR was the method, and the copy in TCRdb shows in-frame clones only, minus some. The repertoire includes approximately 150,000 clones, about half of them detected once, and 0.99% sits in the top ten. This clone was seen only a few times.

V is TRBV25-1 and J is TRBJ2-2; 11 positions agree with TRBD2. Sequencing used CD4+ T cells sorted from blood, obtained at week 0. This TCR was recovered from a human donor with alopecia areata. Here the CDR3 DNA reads TGTGCCAGCAGTGACCTAGCGGGAGGCACCGGGGAGCTGTTTTTT. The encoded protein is CASSDLAGGTGELFF. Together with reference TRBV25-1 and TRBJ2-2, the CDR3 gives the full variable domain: EADIYQTPRYLVIGTGKKITLECSQTMGHDKMYWYQQDPGMELHLIHYSYGVNSTEKGDLSSESTVSRIRTEHFPLTLESARPSHTSQYLCASSDLAGGTGELFFGEGSRLTVL.